The present TCR beta chain was sequenced within a study of identical twins' blood T cells. The CDR3 sequence is 15 residues long. Germline CDR1 is DFQATT and CDR2 is SNEGSKA (reference sequence). V was pared by 5 bases and J by 4 bases, with 9 bases of the junction left unmatched. TCRdb re-analysed the 5' RACE reads in MiXCR, keeping a single row per CDR3 protein. The repertoire holds about 370,000 distinct CDR3 sequences, with roughly 27% as singletons. V and J are TRBV20-1 and TRBJ2-3; 10 bases match TRBD2. What was sequenced was PBMCs. This TCR was sampled from a woman between 18 and 55 years old in good health. CDR3 region: CSAPSGTSVADTQYF. DNA for the CDR3: TGCAGTGCTCCCTCCGGGACTAGCGTGGCAGATACGCAGTATTTT.